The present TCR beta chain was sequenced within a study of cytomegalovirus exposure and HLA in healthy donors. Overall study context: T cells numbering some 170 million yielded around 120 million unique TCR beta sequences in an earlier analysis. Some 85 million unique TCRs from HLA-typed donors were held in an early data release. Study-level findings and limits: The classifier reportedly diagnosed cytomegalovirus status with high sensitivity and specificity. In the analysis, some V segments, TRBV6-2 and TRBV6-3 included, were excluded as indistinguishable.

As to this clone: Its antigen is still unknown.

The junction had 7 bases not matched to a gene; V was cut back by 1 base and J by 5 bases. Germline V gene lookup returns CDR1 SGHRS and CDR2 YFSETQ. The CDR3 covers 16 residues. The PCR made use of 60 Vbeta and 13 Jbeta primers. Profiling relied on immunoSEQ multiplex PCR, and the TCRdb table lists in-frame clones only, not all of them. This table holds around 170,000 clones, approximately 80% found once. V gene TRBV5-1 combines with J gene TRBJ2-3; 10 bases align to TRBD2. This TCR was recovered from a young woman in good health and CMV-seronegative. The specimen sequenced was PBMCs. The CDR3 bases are TGCGCCAGCAGCTTGTATAGCGGGGGGCAGGGAGATACGCAGTATTTT. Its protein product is CASSLYSGGQGDTQYF.